This T cell receptor (beta chain) was found in a study of T cells of healthy individuals (dated by TCRdb to the late 2010s). This clonotype appeared many times. The specificity of this receptor is unknown. The input lacks base qualities; no much larger clone sits a single base away. The library was produced with 5' RACE. Sequencing was performed on an Illumina MiSeq. The public reads were reprocessed in TCRdb via fastp at Q25 and MiXCR, keeping in-frame beta chains. Under each unique CDR3 protein, matching rows form one entry showing the most common genes and DNA. In this sample the table shows fewer than 90,000 distinct CDR3 sequences, approximately 5.4% of which occur a single time. Of the sample, 7.5% falls within the top ten clones. The CDR3 covers 15 residues, taking in both the cysteine and the phenylalanine. The CDR3 DNA has 45 bases and is translated from base 1. For CDR1 and CDR2, the germline V gene lists LGHNA and YSLEER. The germline ends are 14 bases apart after V is trimmed by 1 base and J by 7 bases.

This clonotype was obtained from a female donor in good health. Rearrangement joined TRBV4-3 to TRBJ2-4; the D gene may be TRBD1 or TRBD2, since each aligns over 5 bases. The CDR3 region reads CASSQVGVEDNIQYF. The sequence in DNA is TGCGCCAGCAGCCAAGTGGGGGTGGAGGATAACATTCAGTACTTC.